This T cell receptor beta chain was profiled in a study of blood T cells in healthy people across ages. For the second PCR, which ran for about 6 to 12 cycles, a sample-barcoded 5' primer and a J-beta primer mix were used. A single record per CDR3 protein comes from TCRdb applying MiXCR to the 5' RACE reads. The sample shows 1,100,000 or so distinct CDR3 sequences, 35% to 55% of them seen only once. Germline V gene sequence: CDR1 SGHRS, CDR2 YFSETQ. CDR3 length: 14 amino acids. The extraction recovered at least 6 micrograms of total RNA per sample. Material for sequencing was blood. This sequence joins TRBV5-1 and TRBJ2-4; maybe TRBD2 (5 bases). The J call may be incorrect, as the DNA end agrees better with TRBJ2-7. The receptor was derived from a woman aged 60-70 years in good health. The CDR3 coding sequence is TGCGCCAGCAGCTTGGCCGGGAAAAATTACGAGCAGTACTTC. Encoded protein: CASSLAGKNYEQYF.